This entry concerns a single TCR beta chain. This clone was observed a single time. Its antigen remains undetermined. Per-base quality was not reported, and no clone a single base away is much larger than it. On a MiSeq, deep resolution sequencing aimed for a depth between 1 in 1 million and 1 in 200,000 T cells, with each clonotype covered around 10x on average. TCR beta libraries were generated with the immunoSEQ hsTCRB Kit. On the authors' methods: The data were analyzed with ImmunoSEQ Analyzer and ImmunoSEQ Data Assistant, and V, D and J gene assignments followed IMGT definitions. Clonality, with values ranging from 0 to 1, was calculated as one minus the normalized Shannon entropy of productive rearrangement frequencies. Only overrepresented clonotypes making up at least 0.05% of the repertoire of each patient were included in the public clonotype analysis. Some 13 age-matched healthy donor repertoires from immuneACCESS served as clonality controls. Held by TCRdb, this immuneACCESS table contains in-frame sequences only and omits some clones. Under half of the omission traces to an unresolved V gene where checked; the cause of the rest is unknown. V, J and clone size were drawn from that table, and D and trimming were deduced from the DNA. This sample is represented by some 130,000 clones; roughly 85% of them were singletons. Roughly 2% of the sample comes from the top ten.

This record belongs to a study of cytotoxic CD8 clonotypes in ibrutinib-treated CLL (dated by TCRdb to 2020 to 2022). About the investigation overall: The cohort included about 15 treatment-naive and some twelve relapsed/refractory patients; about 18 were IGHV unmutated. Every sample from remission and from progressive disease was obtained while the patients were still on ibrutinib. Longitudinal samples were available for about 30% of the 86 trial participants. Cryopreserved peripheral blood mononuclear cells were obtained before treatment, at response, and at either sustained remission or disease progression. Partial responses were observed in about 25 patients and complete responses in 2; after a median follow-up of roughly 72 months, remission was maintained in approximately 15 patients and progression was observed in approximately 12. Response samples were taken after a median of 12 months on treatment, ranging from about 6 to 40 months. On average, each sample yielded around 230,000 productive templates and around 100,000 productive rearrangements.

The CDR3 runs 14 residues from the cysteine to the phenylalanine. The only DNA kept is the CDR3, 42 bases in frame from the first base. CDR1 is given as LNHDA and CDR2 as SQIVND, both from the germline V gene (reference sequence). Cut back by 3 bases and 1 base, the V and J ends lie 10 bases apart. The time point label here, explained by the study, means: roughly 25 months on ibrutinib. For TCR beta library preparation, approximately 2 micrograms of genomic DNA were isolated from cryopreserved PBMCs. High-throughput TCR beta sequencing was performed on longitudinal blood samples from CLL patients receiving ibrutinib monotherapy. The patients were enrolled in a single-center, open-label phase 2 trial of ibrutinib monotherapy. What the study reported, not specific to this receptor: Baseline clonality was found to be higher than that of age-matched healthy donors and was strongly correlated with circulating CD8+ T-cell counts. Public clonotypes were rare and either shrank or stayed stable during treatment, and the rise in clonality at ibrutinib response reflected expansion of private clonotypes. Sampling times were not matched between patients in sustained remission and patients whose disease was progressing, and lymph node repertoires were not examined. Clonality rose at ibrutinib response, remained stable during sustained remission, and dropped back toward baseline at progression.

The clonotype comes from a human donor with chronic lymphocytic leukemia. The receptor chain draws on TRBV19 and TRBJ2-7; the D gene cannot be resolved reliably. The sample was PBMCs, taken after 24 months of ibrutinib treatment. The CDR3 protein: CASSMVSLSYEQYF. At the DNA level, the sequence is TGTGCCAGTAGTATGGTTTCACTATCCTACGAGCAGTACTTC.